A selection of T cell receptor beta chains follows, all from one sample in a study of cytomegalovirus exposure and HLA in healthy donors. Sequencing used immunoSEQ multiplex PCR; TCRdb keeps in-frame clones, though not all of them. The repertoire holds tens of thousands of clones, with approximately 70% as singletons. Input material: PBMCs. These receptors all come from a middle-aged man in good health and CMV-seropositive. Each CDR3 is given with its conserved first and last residue. Each record gives: V gene, CDR3 length, clone size, J gene, D gene, CDR3 protein, CDR3 DNA. D genes are given only for firm matches. A clone size is listed for some rows: how often the clone was seen (once, few, many), or a class if it is expanded.

V: TRBV9
length: 15
size: NA
J: TRBJ1-5
D: TRBD1
CDR3: CASSATGNSNQPQHF
DNA: TGTGCCAGCAGCGCGACAGGGAATAGCAATCAGCCCCAGCATTTT

V: TRBV7-8
length: 13
size: NA
J: TRBJ1-2
D: TRBD1
CDR3: CASSIQGGYGYTF
DNA: TGTGCCAGCAGCATACAGGGGGGCTATGGCTACACCTTC

V: TRBV4-1
length: 14
size: few
J: TRBJ2-7
D: NA
CDR3: CASSQDRGAKEQYF
DNA: TGCGCCAGCAGCCAAGACCGGGGGGCGAAGGAGCAGTACTTC

V: TRBV27
length: 14
size: NA
J: TRBJ2-7
D: TRBD2
CDR3: CASSQRGGPYEQYF
DNA: TGTGCCAGCAGTCAACGGGGGGGTCCCTACGAGCAGTACTTC

V: TRBV7-3
length: 12
size: NA
J: TRBJ2-5
D: NA
CDR3: CASSMDRETQYF
DNA: TGTGCCAGCAGCATGGACAGAGAGACCCAGTACTTC

V: TRBV23-1
length: 17
size: NA
J: TRBJ1-6
D: TRBD1
CDR3: CASSQSCAGGDNSLLHF
DNA: TGCGCCAGCAGTCAATCCTGTGCAGGGGGCGATAATTCACTCCTCCACTTT

V: TRBV11-3
length: 16
size: NA
J: TRBJ1-1
D: NA
CDR3: CASSLSWGDSNTEAFF
DNA: TGTGCCAGCAGCTTAAGCTGGGGGGATTCGAACACTGAAGCTTTCTTT

V: TRBV4-1
length: 14
size: NA
J: TRBJ2-3
D: TRBD1
CDR3: CASSQETDRGRGDF
DNA: TGCGCCAGCAGCCAAGAGACGGACAGGGGGCGGGGGGATTTT

V: TRBV28
length: 13
size: few
J: TRBJ1-5
D: NA
CDR3: CASSLDENQPQHF
DNA: TGTGCCAGCAGTTTAGATGAGAATCAGCCCCAGCATTTT

V: TRBV2
length: 15
size: NA
J: TRBJ1-2
D: NA
CDR3: CASSEDMTGFGGYTF
DNA: TGTGCCAGCAGTGAAGATATGACAGGCTTCGGCGGCTACACCTTC

V: TRBV6-6
length: 14
size: NA
J: TRBJ2-5
D: TRBD2
CDR3: CVTLTSGGGETQYF
DNA: TGTGTCACCCTGACTAGCGGGGGAGGCGAGACCCAGTACTTC

V: TRBV7-2
length: 15
size: NA
J: TRBJ2-1
D: TRBD2
CDR3: CASSLGLAGYNEQFF
DNA: TGTGCCAGCAGCTTAGGCCTAGCGGGGTACAATGAGCAGTTCTTC

V: TRBV7-3
length: 15
size: once
J: TRBJ1-1
D: TRBD1
CDR3: CASSLWAGGNTEAFF
DNA: TGTGCCAGCAGCTTATGGGCAGGGGGGAACACTGAAGCTTTCTTT

V: TRBV4-1
length: 12
size: NA
J: TRBJ2-3
D: NA
CDR3: CASSQVRDTQYF
DNA: TGCGCCAGCAGCCAAGTCCGGGATACGCAGTATTTT